This is a list of T cell receptor beta chains from one sample in a study of CD8 T cells in ankylosing spondylitis. TCRdb re-called the 5' RACE reads with MiXCR, one entry per CDR3 protein. The sample shows a few hundred thousand distinct CDR3 sequences, 9.5% to 13% of them seen only once. Input material: blood, either unsorted or a sorted T cell fraction (not recorded which). The receptors originated from a female donor with ankylosing spondylitis or in good health (not recorded which). CDR3s include the opening cysteine and the closing phenylalanine or tryptophan. The order of the fields is clone size, J gene, V gene, CDR3 protein. Size tells how often a clone was seen (once, few, many) or the class of an expanded clone, and some rows leave it out.

clone_size: few; j_call: TRBJ2-5; v_call: TRBV4-3; cdr3_aa: CASSQDLRGEETQYF
clone_size: many; j_call: TRBJ2-1; v_call: TRBV5-1; cdr3_aa: CASSLGGLINNEQFF
clone_size: many; j_call: TRBJ2-1; v_call: TRBV28; cdr3_aa: CASSILSSSGEQFF
clone_size: many; j_call: TRBJ2-3; v_call: TRBV15; cdr3_aa: CATSRDGGLAGGTDTQYF
clone_size: few; j_call: TRBJ2-7; v_call: TRBV5-8; cdr3_aa: CASSLELAEQYF
clone_size: many; j_call: TRBJ2-1; v_call: TRBV5-1; cdr3_aa: CASSLLPGGADYNEQFF
clone_size: once; j_call: TRBJ2-5; v_call: TRBV10-2; cdr3_aa: CASRPLAGAGETQYF
clone_size: many; j_call: TRBJ1-1; v_call: TRBV3-1; cdr3_aa: CASTHGRSDTEAFF
clone_size: -; j_call: TRBJ1-4; v_call: TRBV19; cdr3_aa: CASSIGGVEKLFF
clone_size: -; j_call: TRBJ1-4; v_call: TRBV6-5; cdr3_aa: CASSYTSGATNEKLFF
clone_size: -; j_call: TRBJ2-7; v_call: TRBV9; cdr3_aa: CASSVGSSGYEQYF
clone_size: -; j_call: TRBJ2-1; v_call: TRBV9; cdr3_aa: CASSGGASGYNEQFF
clone_size: many; j_call: TRBJ2-2; v_call: TRBV6-6; cdr3_aa: CASRGDTGELFF